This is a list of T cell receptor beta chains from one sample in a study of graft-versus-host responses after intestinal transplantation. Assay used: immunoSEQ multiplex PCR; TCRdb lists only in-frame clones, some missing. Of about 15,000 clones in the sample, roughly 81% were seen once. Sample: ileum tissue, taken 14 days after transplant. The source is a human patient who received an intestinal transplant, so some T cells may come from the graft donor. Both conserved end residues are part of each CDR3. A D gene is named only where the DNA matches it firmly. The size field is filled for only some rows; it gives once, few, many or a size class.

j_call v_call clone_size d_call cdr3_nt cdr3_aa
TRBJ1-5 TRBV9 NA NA TGTGCCAGCAGCGGGCACAATCAGCCTCAGCATTTT CASSGHNQPQHF
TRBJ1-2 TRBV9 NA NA TGTGCCAGCAGCCCCCGAACCTCAAGAGGTGGCTACACCTTC CASSPRTSRGGYTF
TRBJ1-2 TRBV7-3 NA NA TGTGTCAGCGGGGGCTGGCCCTATGGCTACACCTTC CVSGGWPYGYTF
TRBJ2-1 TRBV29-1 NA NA TGCAGCGTGCACGAACCTGTTTATGAGCAGTTCTTC CSVHEPVYEQFF
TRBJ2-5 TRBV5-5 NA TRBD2 TGTGCCAGCAGCTTGGCCGTAACTAGCGGGAGGGGCGAGACCCAGTACTTC CASSLAVTSGRGETQYF
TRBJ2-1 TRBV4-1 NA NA TGCGCCAGCAGCCCCTTGACCCAAAACAATGAGCAGTTCTTC CASSPLTQNNEQFF
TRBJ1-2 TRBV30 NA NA TGTGCCTGGAGTGAGGGGGGCTATGGCTACACCTTC CAWSEGGYGYTF
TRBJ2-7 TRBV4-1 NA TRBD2 TGCGCCAGCAGCCAAGAAGGGCTAGCGGGGATGAGCGAGCAGTACTTC CASSQEGLAGMSEQYF
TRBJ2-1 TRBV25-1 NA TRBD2 TGTGCCAGCAGTACTCAGCGGGAGGGACTTGACAATGAGCAGTTCTTC CASSTQREGLDNEQFF
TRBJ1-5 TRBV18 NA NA TGTGCCAGCTCACCACCGGGAAGCAATCAGCCCCAGCATTTT CASSPPGSNQPQHF
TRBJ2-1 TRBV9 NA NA TGTGCCAGCAGCGTAGCAGGGGCCCCCTACAATGAGCAGTTCTTC CASSVAGAPYNEQFF
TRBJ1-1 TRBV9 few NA TGTGCCAGCAGCGTTGAGGTGGTTGGGACTGAAGCTTTCTTT CASSVEVVGTEAFF
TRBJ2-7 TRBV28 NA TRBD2 TGTGCCAGCAGTTCAGGACTAGCGGGATTCGACGAGCAGTACTTC CASSSGLAGFDEQYF
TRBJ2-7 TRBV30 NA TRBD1 TGTGCCTGGGGACAGGGGGCCGAGCAGTACTTC CAWGQGAEQYF
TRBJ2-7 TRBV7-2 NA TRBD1 TGTGCCAGCAGCTTGACCGGACAGGGGGCTTCCTACGAGCAGTACTTC CASSLTGQGASYEQYF
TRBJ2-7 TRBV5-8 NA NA TGTGCCAGCAGCTTGGGGGGCTCCGGCTACGAGCAGTACTTC CASSLGGSGYEQYF
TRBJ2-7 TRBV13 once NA TGTGCCAGCACCTCAGGGCGGGGGCGCGTTTACGAGCAGTACTTC CASTSGRGRVYEQYF